These 14 T cell receptor beta chains came from one sample sequenced in a study of vaccination and CD4 T cells after COVID-19. Their specific antigens are unknown. With the Oncomine TCR Beta short-read assay, DNA from cultured CD4+ T cells was sequenced. TCRdb independently ran MiXCR on the PCR reads; one entry per CDR3 protein. This sample has approximately 23,000 distinct CDR3 sequences, with 35% to 40% found just once. Time point specified: late sampling 161 to 241 days after vaccination in a few convalescent patients. Noted treatment: approximately 9-day PBMC culture with coronavirus spike peptide pools or control peptides (ViraFEST assay). The sequencing here drew on CD4+ T cells from blood, cultured in vitro, taken about 7 months after SARS-CoV-2 vaccination. The source of these receptors is a human donor who had recovered from COVID-19.

This chain uses TRBV20-1 with TRBJ2-7; the match to TRBD1 covers 10 bases. V trimming: 4 bases; J trimming: 3 bases; junction bases outside the gene matches: 6. The CDR3 runs 14 residues. CDR1 DFQATT and CDR2 SNEGSKA come from the germline V gene (reference sequence). In DNA, the CDR3 is TGCAGTGCTATGACGGACAGGGGGGACTACGAGCAGTACTTC. Protein: CSAMTDRGDYEQYF.

This clonotype was recorded a few times. This chain uses TRBV20-1 with TRBJ1-1; D gene ambiguous. Trimming stripped 3 bases from V and 0 bases from J, with 11 bases between. Germline V gives CDR1 DFQATT, CDR2 SNEGSKA (reference sequence). The length of the CDR3 is 14 residues. The CDR3 bases are TGCAGTGCTAGTGGGCCCCATTTGAACACTGAAGCTTTCTTT. Amino acids: CSASGPHLNTEAFF.

A few counts support this clonotype. CDR3 protein: CSARVAGGPGDTQYF. The DNA of the CDR3 is TGCAGTGCTAGAGTGGCGGGGGGGCCGGGAGATACGCAGTATTTT. This sequence joins TRBV20-1 and TRBJ2-3; 9 bases line up with TRBD2. There are 15 residues in the CDR3. Germline V gene sequence: CDR1 DFQATT, CDR2 SNEGSKA (reference sequence). The V and J ends lost 1 base and 5 bases, in that order; junction bases with no gene match: 7.

The rearrangement links TRBV7-2 to TRBJ1-1, with 7 bases aligning to TRBD1. V trimming: 6 bases; J trimming: 4 bases; junction bases outside the gene matches: 8. Looked up from germline, CDR1 is SGHTA and CDR2 is FQGNSA. The CDR3 is 14 residues long. The CDR3 region is CASSSQSGGTEAFF. CDR3 coding DNA: TGTGCCAGCAGTTCACAATCAGGGGGCACTGAAGCTTTCTTT. The full variable domain, rest sourced from reference TRBV7-2 and TRBJ1-1, is GAGVSQSPSNKVTEKGKDVELRCDPISGHTALYWYRQSLGQGLEFLIYFQGNSAPDKSGLPSDRFSAERTGGSVSTLTIQRTQQEDSAVYLCASSSQSGGTEAFFGQGTRLTVV.

The chain recombines TRBV7-3 with TRBJ2-2, with D unclear. The CDR3 consists of 14 residues. Per germline, CDR1 SGHTA and CDR2 FQGTGA. The V and J ends lost 6 bases and 6 bases respectively, with 14 bases between them. The CDR3 DNA reads as TGTGCCAGCAGGGCGGACGCTACTGCCGGGGAGCTGTTTTTT. Its translation is CASRADATAGELFF.

J is TRBJ2-1 and V is TRBV20-1; TRBD1 agrees at 8 bases. J gave up 3 bases and V 2 bases, and 3 bases lay outside the gene matches. CDR1 and CDR2 (germline): DFQATT, SNEGSKA (reference sequence). This CDR3 region has 14 residues. CDR3 amino acids: CSARRGQVYNEQFF. The DNA of the CDR3 is TGCAGTGCTAGAAGGGGACAGGTCTACAATGAGCAGTTCTTC.

The chain joins TRBV6-5 to TRBJ1-2; 9 bases are shared with TRBD1. The V gene end was trimmed by 3 bases and the J gene end by 4 bases; junction bases not matched to a gene: 9. The CDR3 covers 16 residues. Germline-derived CDR1 and CDR2 are MNHEY and SVGAGI. For the CDR3, the DNA is TGTGCCAGCAGTTATGGGACAGGGAGAGCGGGCTATGGCTACACCTTC. It specifies CASSYGTGRAGYGYTF.

The J gene is TRBJ2-5, the V gene TRBV27; 7 nucleotides agree with TRBD2. This CDR3 comprises 15 residues. V shed 7 bases, J shed 5 bases, and the junction held 13 bases outside the gene matches. Germline assignment: CDR1 MNHEY and CDR2 SMNVEV (reference sequence). In nucleotides, the CDR3 is TGTGCCAGCAATACCCAGCGGGGCGCGTTTGAGACCCAGTACTTC. Its protein is CASNTQRGAFETQYF.

This clonotype was recorded a few times. V gene TRBV6-1 combines with J gene TRBJ1-3, with 8 bases matching TRBD1. V dropped 6 bases and J dropped 2; count of bases not matched to a gene: 6. The CDR3 extends over 15 amino acids. Germline V gives CDR1 MNHNS, CDR2 SASEGT. As DNA, the CDR3 is TGTGCCAGCAGCCAGGACAGGGATACTGGAAACACCATATATTTT. Protein sequence: CASSQDRDTGNTIYF.

V is TRBV5-4 and J is TRBJ2-5; 10 bases agree with TRBD1. Per germline, CDR1 SGHNT and CDR2 YYREEE (reference sequence). CDR3 length: 14 amino acids. With 3 bases clipped from V and 2 bases from J, the junction kept 1 base outside the gene matches. CDR3 loop: CASSWDRGQETQYF. CDR3 in DNA: TGTGCCAGCAGCTGGGACAGGGGACAAGAGACCCAGTACTTC.

This clonotype was seen a handful of times. The chain is built from TRBV6-1 and TRBJ1-2, with TRBD1 matching over 10 bases. The CDR3 has 13 amino acids. V lost 7 bases and J lost 10; bases outside the gene matches: 9. CDR1 is MNHNS, CDR2 SASEGT, per germline. The CDR3 loop reads CASKQTGGADYTF. Here the CDR3 DNA reads TGTGCCAGCAAACAGACAGGGGGCGCAGACTACACCTTC.

This clonotype came up a few times. The J gene is TRBJ2-7, the V gene TRBV27, with 7 bases identical to TRBD2. V was pared by 5 bases and J by 4 bases, with 14 bases of the junction left unmatched. Germline V gene data show CDR1 as MNHEY and CDR2 as SMNVEV (reference sequence). This CDR3 is 16 amino acids long. CDR3 in DNA: TGTGCCAGCAGTCCCCCGACACGGGGGGTAGGGTACGAGCAGTACTTC. Amino acids: CASSPPTRGVGYEQYF.

This clonotype has just a few counts. This chain links TRBV7-9 with TRBJ2-7, with TRBD2 matching 10 bases. V shed 1 base, J shed 3 bases, and the junction held 6 bases outside the gene matches. Per the germline V gene, CDR1 is SEHNR and CDR2 is FQNEAQ (reference sequence). The CDR3 has 16 residues. As DNA, the CDR3 is TGTGCCAGCAGCTTAGACGGGACTAGCGACAACTACGAGCAGTACTTC. It specifies CASSLDGTSDNYEQYF.

V and J are TRBV20-1 and TRBJ2-3; D may be TRBD2 (6 bases). CDR1 DFQATT and CDR2 SNEGSKA come from the germline V gene (reference sequence). V was cut by 6 bases and J by 4 bases, with 23 bases left in between. The CDR3 contains 16 residues. CDR3 DNA sequence: TGCAGTGCAACCACCTATAGCGGAGCCAGGGCAGATACGCAGTATTTT. This encodes CSATTYSGARADTQYF.